This entry concerns a single T cell receptor (beta chain). The antigen remains unidentified. The sample belongs to a study of shared clonotypes between healthy human individuals. Turning to the study itself: The plates for each donor numbered three CD4 naive, three CD4 memory, two CD8 naive and one CD8 memory.

Study-level points and caveats: The four-donor shared clonotypes exceeded non-shared clonotypes in generation probability, with non-shared ones scoring lower.

Some 30,000 T cell genomes, or approximately 190 ng DNA, went into the sorted-subset replicate PCRs. Sequencing used immunoSEQ multiplex PCR; TCRdb keeps in-frame clones, though not all of them. Found here are 1,400,000 or so clones, approximately 98.5% of them singletons; the top ten hold over 0.3%. The source is a man in his thirties or forties in good health. Input material: naive CD4+ T cells sorted from blood. The subset denotes: CD45RA+ positively selected.

The CDR3 region is CSVGLAVQETQYF. As DNA, the CDR3 is TGCAGCGTTGGACTAGCGGTTCAAGAGACCCAGTACTTC. The chain recombines TRBV29-1 with TRBJ2-5, with 9 bases aligning to TRBD2. With 4 bases clipped from V and 2 bases from J, the junction kept 2 bases outside the gene matches. Germline CDR1 SQVTM, CDR2 ANQGSEA. The CDR3 has 13 amino acids.